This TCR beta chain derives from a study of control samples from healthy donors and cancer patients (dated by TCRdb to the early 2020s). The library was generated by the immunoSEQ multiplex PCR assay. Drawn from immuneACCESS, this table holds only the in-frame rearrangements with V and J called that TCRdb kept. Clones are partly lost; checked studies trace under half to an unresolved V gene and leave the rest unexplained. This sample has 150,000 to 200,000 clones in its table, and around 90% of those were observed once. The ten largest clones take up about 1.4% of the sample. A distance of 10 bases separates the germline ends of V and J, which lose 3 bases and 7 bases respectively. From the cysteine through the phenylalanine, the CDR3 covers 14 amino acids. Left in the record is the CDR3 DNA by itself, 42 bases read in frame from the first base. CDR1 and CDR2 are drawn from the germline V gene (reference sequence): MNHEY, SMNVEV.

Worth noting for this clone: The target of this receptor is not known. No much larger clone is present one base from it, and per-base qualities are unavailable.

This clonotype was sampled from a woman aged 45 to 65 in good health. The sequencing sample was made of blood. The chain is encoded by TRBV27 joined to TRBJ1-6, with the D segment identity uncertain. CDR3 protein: CASSFYSQNSPLHF. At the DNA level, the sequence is TGTGCCAGCAGTTTCTACAGTCAGAATTCACCCCTCCACTTT.